The entry below describes one T cell receptor beta chain. This sample was taken from a study of blood T cell repertoires in COVID-19. On the study more broadly: COVID-19 samples, acute and convalescent, were from the United States, Italy and Spain. T cells, B-cell-depleted T cells, or PBMCs supplied cDNA or gDNA.

The Seattle site enrolled patients during active infection and followed them longitudinally. In the original analysis: Reference gene primer amplification gave nucleated cell count estimates. Sequencing used immunoSEQ multiplex PCR; TCRdb keeps in-frame clones, though not all of them. D and trimming were read from the DNA, whereas the V and J calls and clone size are those reported in that table. Of hundreds of thousands of clones listed, 75% to 90% were seen once; the top ten hold 10%. Specimen: peripheral blood. This clonotype originated in a woman in her sixties or seventies with COVID-19, enrolled during active disease.

The CDR3 DNA follows: TGTGCCAGCAGTGAAGTTGGGACAGACTATTCACCCCTCCACTTT. This translates into CASSEVGTDYSPLHF. V and J are TRBV6-1 and TRBJ1-6, with 7 bases fitting TRBD1. The CDR3 has 15 residues. The germline V gene has CDR1 MNHNS and CDR2 SASEGT. J lost 8 bases, V lost 1 base, and 5 bases had no gene match.